The clone carrying this T cell receptor beta chain was seen repeatedly, ten times or more. The antigen remains undetermined. RNA transcripts gave rise to amplified TCR beta CDR3 regions. When the TCR CDR3 underwent first-round RT-PCR, the HTBI primer set was used. Using its own MiXCR run on the multiplex PCR reads, TCRdb lists one record per CDR3 protein. The sample lists a few hundred thousand distinct CDR3 sequences, under 60% occurring once. In making diagnoses, clinical symptoms, serum thyroxine and TRAb, thyroid ultrasound and orbital computed tomography were all used. The germline V gene has CDR1 DFQATT and CDR2 SNEGSKA (reference sequence). V was cut by 6 bases and J by 4 bases, with 18 bases left in between. The CDR3 is 14 residues long. This entry comes from a study of T cells in Graves' hyperthyroidism and ophthalmopathy. Study conclusions and caveats: The majority of expanded thyroid clonotypes above 0.001 also appeared in blood.

Sequenced: peripheral blood or thyroid tissue (not recorded which). The chain employs TRBV20-1 and TRBJ1-2, with a possible D match to TRBD1 (6 bases). The source is an adult woman with Graves' disease, either hyperthyroidism or ophthalmopathy (not recorded which). The CDR3 DNA follows: TGCAGTGCCCCAGGCCAACAGGGAACCTATGGCTACACCTTC. Its translation: CSAPGQQGTYGYTF.